A selection of T cell receptor beta chains follows, all from one sample in a study of T cells after yellow fever vaccination. TCRdb analysed the 5' RACE reads with MiXCR anew, one entry per CDR3 protein. The table records roughly 160,000 distinct CDR3 sequences, over 7% of them present only once. This specimen consisted of CD8+ T cells sorted from PBMCs, obtained 45 days after the yellow fever booster vaccination. These receptors came from a man younger than 35 who received the YFV17D yellow fever vaccine. The CDR3 runs from the conserved cysteine through the conserved F or W. D genes are given only for firm matches. Clone sizes are given selectively: once, few, many, or a class where the clone is expanded.

J gene: TRBJ2-7
clone size: few
V gene: TRBV30
D gene: TRBD2
CDR3 DNA: TGTGCCGGTAGCGGGGGGGACTACGAGCAGTACTTC
CDR3 protein: CAGSGGDYEQYF

J gene: TRBJ2-2
clone size: many
V gene: TRBV4-3
D gene: TRBD2
CDR3 DNA: TGCGCCAGCAGCCAGAGGACTAGCGAATACACCGGGGAGCTGTTTTTT
CDR3 protein: CASSQRTSEYTGELFF

J gene: TRBJ2-1
clone size: few
V gene: TRBV2
D gene: -
CDR3 DNA: TGTGCCAGCAGCGGGGCAGGGATGGGTGAGCAGTTCTTC
CDR3 protein: CASSGAGMGEQFF

J gene: TRBJ1-5
clone size: few
V gene: TRBV28
D gene: -
CDR3 DNA: TGTGCCAGCAGTTTAGGAGCCAATAGCAATCAGCCCCAGCATTTT
CDR3 protein: CASSLGANSNQPQHF

J gene: TRBJ1-2
clone size: -
V gene: TRBV4-2
D gene: TRBD1
CDR3 DNA: TGTGCCAGCAGCCAAGAGGAGGGACAGGGGGCTTATGGCTACACCTTC
CDR3 protein: CASSQEEGQGAYGYTF

J gene: TRBJ1-2
clone size: -
V gene: TRBV18
D gene: -
CDR3 DNA: TGTGCCAGCTCACCACGGCGTCCTAACTATGGCTACACCTTC
CDR3 protein: CASSPRRPNYGYTF

J gene: TRBJ1-2
clone size: few
V gene: TRBV12-3/TRBV12-4
D gene: -
CDR3 DNA: TGTGCCAGCAGAGCGGGACAAGTCTATGGCTACACCTTC
CDR3 protein: CASRAGQVYGYTF

J gene: TRBJ2-2
clone size: few
V gene: TRBV12-3/TRBV12-4
D gene: TRBD1
CDR3 DNA: TGTGCCAGCAGTTACAGGGGGACCGGGGAGCTGTTTTTT
CDR3 protein: CASSYRGTGELFF

J gene: TRBJ1-5
clone size: few
V gene: TRBV7-8
D gene: -
CDR3 DNA: TGTGCCAGCAGCTTAAGGGTTAGCCCGTATAGACAGCCCCAGCATTTT
CDR3 protein: CASSLRVSPYRQPQHF

J gene: TRBJ2-4
clone size: few
V gene: TRBV4-1
D gene: -
CDR3 DNA: TGCGCCAGCAGCCAAGGGGACCTTCTAGCCAAAAACATTCAGTACTTC
CDR3 protein: CASSQGDLLAKNIQYF

J gene: TRBJ1-4
clone size: -
V gene: TRBV4-3
D gene: -
CDR3 DNA: TGCGCCAGCAGCCAATTTCTTTGGGGTACGGAAAAACTGTTTTTT
CDR3 protein: CASSQFLWGTEKLFF

J gene: TRBJ2-2
clone size: -
V gene: TRBV12-3/TRBV12-4
D gene: -
CDR3 DNA: TGTGCCAGCGCCGCGACCGGGGAGCTGTTTTTT
CDR3 protein: CASAATGELFF

J gene: TRBJ2-2
clone size: -
V gene: TRBV21-1
D gene: -
CDR3 DNA: -
CDR3 protein: CASSKVLGDLAGSCFF

J gene: TRBJ2-2
clone size: -
V gene: TRBV19
D gene: -
CDR3 DNA: TGTGCCAGTAATTTGGGAACCGGGGAGCTGTTTTTT
CDR3 protein: CASNLGTGELFF

J gene: TRBJ1-5
clone size: few
V gene: TRBV6-5
D gene: -
CDR3 DNA: TGTGCCAGCAGTGGGGGAACCCTTCAGCCCCAGCATTTT
CDR3 protein: CASSGGTLQPQHF

J gene: TRBJ2-5
clone size: -
V gene: TRBV24-1
D gene: -
CDR3 DNA: TGTGCCACCAGTGATCGGGACTCGTCGGCCCAGTACTTC
CDR3 protein: CATSDRDSSAQYF

J gene: TRBJ1-1
clone size: few
V gene: TRBV24-1
D gene: -
CDR3 DNA: TGTGCCACCAGTGATGGAGACGTAGGGGGGACTGAAGCTTTCTTT
CDR3 protein: CATSDGDVGGTEAFF

J gene: TRBJ1-2
clone size: few
V gene: TRBV7-9
D gene: -
CDR3 DNA: TGTGCCAGCAGCGTGGGCTTTTTGATCACCTTC
CDR3 protein: CASSVGFLITF

J gene: TRBJ2-2
clone size: -
V gene: TRBV9
D gene: -
CDR3 DNA: TGTGCCAGCAGCGTAGGCTACTCGAACACCGGGGAGCTGTTTTTT
CDR3 protein: CASSVGYSNTGELFF

J gene: TRBJ2-5
clone size: -
V gene: TRBV29-1
D gene: -
CDR3 DNA: TGCAGCGTTAATGGACGGGGGGAGACCCAGTACTTC
CDR3 protein: CSVNGRGETQYF

J gene: TRBJ1-1
clone size: -
V gene: TRBV5-1
D gene: -
CDR3 DNA: TGCGCCAGCAGCTCCCGATGGGGGGCGAGGGGGGACACTGAAGCTTTCTTT
CDR3 protein: CASSSRWGARGDTEAFF

J gene: TRBJ1-2
clone size: -
V gene: TRBV7-2
D gene: -
CDR3 DNA: TGTGCCATCCCTGGAGCCGGGGTGGACTATGGCTACACCTTC
CDR3 protein: CAIPGAGVDYGYTF

J gene: TRBJ2-3
clone size: -
V gene: TRBV6-5
D gene: -
CDR3 DNA: TGTGCCAGCAGTTACCAAAGGGGTACGCAGTATTTT
CDR3 protein: CASSYQRGTQYF

J gene: TRBJ1-5
clone size: -
V gene: TRBV27
D gene: -
CDR3 DNA: TGTGCCAGCAGTTTACAGGGTTATAGCAATCAGCCCCAGCATTTT
CDR3 protein: CASSLQGYSNQPQHF

J gene: TRBJ2-1
clone size: few
V gene: TRBV7-6
D gene: TRBD2
CDR3 DNA: TGTGCCAGCAGCCCAGATCTAGCGGGGGGGGCTTACAATGAGCAGTTCTTC
CDR3 protein: CASSPDLAGGAYNEQFF

J gene: TRBJ2-1
clone size: few
V gene: TRBV7-3
D gene: -
CDR3 DNA: TGTGCCAGCAGCTTAAGTCCGGGGATTCACAATGAGCAGTTCTTC
CDR3 protein: CASSLSPGIHNEQFF

J gene: TRBJ1-6
clone size: -
V gene: TRBV12-3/TRBV12-4
D gene: TRBD1
CDR3 DNA: TGTGCCAGCAGTCCGACAGGGAATTCACCCCTCCACTTT
CDR3 protein: CASSPTGNSPLHF

J gene: TRBJ1-2
clone size: few
V gene: TRBV4-1
D gene: -
CDR3 DNA: TGCGCCAGCAGCCAAGAAGGGGGACTGGATGGCTACACCTTC
CDR3 protein: CASSQEGGLDGYTF

J gene: TRBJ1-1
clone size: many
V gene: TRBV4-2
D gene: -
CDR3 DNA: TGTGCCAGCAGCCAAGGTGAGCAGGGGGAAGCTTTCTTT
CDR3 protein: CASSQGEQGEAFF

J gene: TRBJ2-1
clone size: few
V gene: TRBV6-2/TRBV6-3
D gene: TRBD2
CDR3 DNA: TGTGCCAGCAGGGCCGGGACTAGCAACCACAATGAGCAGTTCTTC
CDR3 protein: CASRAGTSNHNEQFF

J gene: TRBJ2-1
clone size: -
V gene: TRBV20-1
D gene: TRBD2
CDR3 DNA: TGCAGTGCCACTAGCGGGGGGCATGGGTATGAGCAGTTCTTC
CDR3 protein: CSATSGGHGYEQFF

J gene: TRBJ2-4
clone size: few
V gene: TRBV5-6
D gene: TRBD1
CDR3 DNA: TGTGCCAGCAGCTTGCTTGGGACAGGGGACATTCAGTACTTC
CDR3 protein: CASSLLGTGDIQYF

J gene: TRBJ1-2
clone size: few
V gene: TRBV6-5
D gene: TRBD1
CDR3 DNA: TGTGCCAGCAGCCCCGCCCAGGGGGGCGGCTACACCTTC
CDR3 protein: CASSPAQGGGYTF

J gene: TRBJ1-4
clone size: -
V gene: TRBV4-1
D gene: -
CDR3 DNA: TGCGCCAGCAGCCAAGATATGGGTGTAGCCGATGAATTCGTTAATTTT
CDR3 protein: CASSQDMGVADEFVNF

J gene: TRBJ2-1
clone size: -
V gene: TRBV6-5
D gene: TRBD1
CDR3 DNA: TGTGCCAGCAGTTACGTGGGACAGGGGTACAATGAGCAGTTCTTC
CDR3 protein: CASSYVGQGYNEQFF

J gene: TRBJ2-1
clone size: -
V gene: TRBV20-1
D gene: TRBD2
CDR3 DNA: TGCAGTGCTAGACCCTCGACTAGCAGCTCCTACAATGAGCAGTTCTTC
CDR3 protein: CSARPSTSSSYNEQFF

J gene: TRBJ2-5
clone size: -
V gene: TRBV7-2
D gene: TRBD2
CDR3 DNA: TGTGCCAGCAGCCTGACTAGCGGGGCCCAAGAGACCCAGTACTTC
CDR3 protein: CASSLTSGAQETQYF

J gene: TRBJ2-7
clone size: few
V gene: TRBV7-9
D gene: -
CDR3 DNA: TGTGCCAGCAGCAGACCAGGGGGGGCCTACGAGCAGTACTTC
CDR3 protein: CASSRPGGAYEQYF

J gene: TRBJ2-3
clone size: few
V gene: TRBV27
D gene: -
CDR3 DNA: TGTGCCAGCAGTTCATACCTAGGGGGAACCACAGATACGCAGTATTTT
CDR3 protein: CASSSYLGGTTDTQYF

J gene: TRBJ2-1
clone size: -
V gene: TRBV7-9
D gene: -
CDR3 DNA: TGTGCCAGCCAGGGGAGCTCCTACAATGAGCAGTTCTTC
CDR3 protein: CASQGSSYNEQFF

J gene: TRBJ2-1
clone size: -
V gene: TRBV5-1
D gene: -
CDR3 DNA: TGCGCCAGCAGCTTAAGGGCAGGGTGGGATGAGCAGTTCTTC
CDR3 protein: CASSLRAGWDEQFF